A selection of T cell receptor beta chains follows, all from one sample in a study of blood T cell repertoires in COVID-19. The assay was immunoSEQ multiplex PCR, and TCRdb's table has in-frame clones only and misses some. The sample has about 330,000 clones; around 84% are singletons. Input material: PBMCs or T cells enriched from blood (not recorded which). These receptors all stem from a young woman who had recovered from COVID-19. Both conserved end residues are part of each CDR3. Fields, in order: V gene, J gene, CDR3 length, CDR3 protein.

V: TRBV5-4
J: TRBJ1-6
length: 15
CDR3: CASSLDGNLNSPLHF

V: TRBV28
J: TRBJ1-5
length: 15
CDR3: CASSGRHFSNQPQHF

V: TRBV23-1
J: TRBJ2-1
length: 14
CDR3: CASSPWDSSNEQFF

V: TRBV25-1
J: TRBJ1-2
length: 15
CDR3: CASSESDHGDYGYTF

V: TRBV19
J: TRBJ2-7
length: 15
CDR3: CASSPLVQGPSEQYF

V: TRBV7-2
J: TRBJ1-1
length: 13
CDR3: CASTDATATEAFF

V: TRBV3-1/TRBV3-2
J: TRBJ1-4
length: 16
CDR3: CASSQGTAPANEKLFF

V: TRBV30
J: TRBJ1-1
length: 14
CDR3: CAWSLQGMNTEAFF

V: TRBV3-1/TRBV3-2
J: TRBJ2-1
length: 11
CDR3: CASSQLTYQFF

V: TRBV9
J: TRBJ1-3
length: 15
CDR3: CASSHGTDSGNTIYF

V: TRBV10-3
J: TRBJ1-1
length: 13
CDR3: CAINQGMNTEAFF

V: TRBV30
J: TRBJ2-7
length: 15
CDR3: CAWSDPRPGSYEQYF

V: TRBV25-1
J: TRBJ2-2
length: 16
CDR3: CASSEGGQGVTGELFF

V: TRBV5-1
J: TRBJ2-1
length: 15
CDR3: CASSLAVSRDNEQFF

V: TRBV12-5
J: TRBJ1-4
length: 14
CDR3: CASGLGGWDEKLFF

V: TRBV3-1/TRBV3-2
J: TRBJ1-2
length: 16
CDR3: CASSQVNRGANYGYTF

V: TRBV4-2
J: TRBJ2-5
length: 17
CDR3: CASSQRASGGFQETQYF

V: TRBV28
J: TRBJ2-2
length: 13
CDR3: CASENRESGELFF

V: TRBV18
J: TRBJ1-2
length: 15
CDR3: CASSQRAGSPSGYTF

V: TRBV9
J: TRBJ2-3
length: 17
CDR3: CASSVEAGSTGLDTQYF

V: TRBV6-1
J: TRBJ2-7
length: 16
CDR3: CASSEDLAGGSYEQYF

V: TRBV19
J: TRBJ2-2
length: 14
CDR3: CASRTSGNTGELFF

V: TRBV5-4
J: TRBJ2-7
length: 16
CDR3: CASSSPGQGPSYEQYF

V: TRBV18
J: TRBJ1-6
length: 14
CDR3: CASSSGQGGSPLHF

V: TRBV10-3
J: TRBJ2-2
length: 15
CDR3: CAISDTGSRTGELFF

V: TRBV5-1
J: TRBJ1-1
length: 16
CDR3: CASSLAPGSGTTEAFF

V: TRBV28
J: TRBJ1-5
length: 14
CDR3: CASSSIQGSQPQHF

V: TRBV19
J: TRBJ2-3
length: 16
CDR3: CASSGDRVRGTDTQYF

V: TRBV5-1
J: TRBJ1-6
length: 16
CDR3: CASSFTSRDSNSPLHF

V: TRBV11-2
J: TRBJ2-6
length: 16
CDR3: CASSHTAYAGANVLTF

V: TRBV6-5
J: TRBJ1-6
length: 15
CDR3: CASSSGGRVNSPLHF

V: TRBV24-1
J: TRBJ2-2
length: 16
CDR3: CATSDSVQGNTGELFF

V: TRBV5-1
J: TRBJ2-1
length: 15
CDR3: CASSLGSGGDNEQFF

V: TRBV5-6
J: TRBJ2-1
length: 17
CDR3: CASITRTGGGRYNEQFF

V: TRBV19
J: TRBJ1-1
length: 14
CDR3: CASSTPLDSTEAFF

V: TRBV5-8
J: TRBJ1-5
length: 15
CDR3: CASRRTGASNQPQHF

V: TRBV28
J: TRBJ2-1
length: 18
CDR3: CASSPPLIAGAGIDEQFF

V: TRBV4-1
J: TRBJ2-1
length: 15
CDR3: CASSLGTSFSTEQFF

V: TRBV7-2
J: TRBJ2-7
length: 14
CDR3: CASSLAGESYEQYF

V: TRBV4-1
J: TRBJ1-4
length: 18
CDR3: CASSRSGTGGRTNEKLFF

V: TRBV7-9
J: TRBJ1-1
length: 14
CDR3: CASSLEQGATEAFF

V: TRBV5-1
J: TRBJ1-2
length: 14
CDR3: CASSLYEGRDGYTF

V: TRBV27
J: TRBJ1-5
length: 13
CDR3: CASRGRVRQPQHF

V: TRBV5-1
J: TRBJ2-2
length: 15
CDR3: CASSLITGNTGELFF

V: TRBV7-9
J: TRBJ1-2
length: 15
CDR3: CASSGWSGTGHGYTF

V: TRBV6-1
J: TRBJ1-2
length: 18
CDR3: CASSGPRGREGMNYGYTF

V: TRBV5-4
J: TRBJ1-1
length: 14
CDR3: CASSWGGWGTEAFF

V: TRBV27
J: TRBJ2-7
length: 14
CDR3: CASSFGRGTYEQYF

V: TRBV5-4
J: TRBJ2-4
length: 12
CDR3: CASSATENIQYF